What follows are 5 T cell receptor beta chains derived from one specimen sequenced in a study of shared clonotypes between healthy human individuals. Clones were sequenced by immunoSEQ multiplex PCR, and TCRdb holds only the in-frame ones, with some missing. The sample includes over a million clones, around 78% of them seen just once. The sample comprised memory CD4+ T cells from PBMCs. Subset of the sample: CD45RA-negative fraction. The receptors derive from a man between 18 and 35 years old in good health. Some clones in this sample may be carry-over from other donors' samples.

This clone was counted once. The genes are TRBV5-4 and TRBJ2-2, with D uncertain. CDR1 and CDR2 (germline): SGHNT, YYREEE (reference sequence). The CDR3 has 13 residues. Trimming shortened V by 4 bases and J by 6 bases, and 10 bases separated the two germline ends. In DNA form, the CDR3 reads TGTGCCAGCAGCCACACAATTGCCGGGGAGCTGTTTTTT. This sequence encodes CASSHTIAGELFF.

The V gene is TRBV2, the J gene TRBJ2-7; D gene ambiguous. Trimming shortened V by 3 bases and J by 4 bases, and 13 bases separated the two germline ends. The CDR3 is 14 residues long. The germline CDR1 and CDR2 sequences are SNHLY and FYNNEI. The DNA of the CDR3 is TGTGCCAGCAGTGAGGGCGGATCGCATTACGAGCAGTACTTC. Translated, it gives CASSEGGSHYEQYF.

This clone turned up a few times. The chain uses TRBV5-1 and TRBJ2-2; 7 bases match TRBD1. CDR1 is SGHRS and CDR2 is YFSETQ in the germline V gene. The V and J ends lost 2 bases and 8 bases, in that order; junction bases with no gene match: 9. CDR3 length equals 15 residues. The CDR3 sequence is CASSFWTGQPGELFF. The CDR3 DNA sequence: TGCGCCAGCAGCTTCTGGACGGGACAGCCGGGGGAGCTGTTTTTT.

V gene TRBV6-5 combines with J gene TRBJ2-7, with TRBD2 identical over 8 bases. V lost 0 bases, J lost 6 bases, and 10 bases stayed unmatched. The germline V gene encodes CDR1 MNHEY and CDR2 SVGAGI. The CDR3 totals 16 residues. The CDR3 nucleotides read TGTGCCAGCAGTTACTCAGCCGGGAGGGCCTCGGGCGAGCAGTACTTC. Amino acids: CASSYSAGRASGEQYF.

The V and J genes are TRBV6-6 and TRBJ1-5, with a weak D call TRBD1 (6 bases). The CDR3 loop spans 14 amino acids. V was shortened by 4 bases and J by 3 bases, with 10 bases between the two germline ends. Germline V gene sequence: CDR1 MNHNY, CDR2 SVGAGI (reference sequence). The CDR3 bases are TGTGCCAGCAGTTCCACAGGGCCCAATCAGCCCCAGCATTTT. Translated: CASSSTGPNQPQHF.